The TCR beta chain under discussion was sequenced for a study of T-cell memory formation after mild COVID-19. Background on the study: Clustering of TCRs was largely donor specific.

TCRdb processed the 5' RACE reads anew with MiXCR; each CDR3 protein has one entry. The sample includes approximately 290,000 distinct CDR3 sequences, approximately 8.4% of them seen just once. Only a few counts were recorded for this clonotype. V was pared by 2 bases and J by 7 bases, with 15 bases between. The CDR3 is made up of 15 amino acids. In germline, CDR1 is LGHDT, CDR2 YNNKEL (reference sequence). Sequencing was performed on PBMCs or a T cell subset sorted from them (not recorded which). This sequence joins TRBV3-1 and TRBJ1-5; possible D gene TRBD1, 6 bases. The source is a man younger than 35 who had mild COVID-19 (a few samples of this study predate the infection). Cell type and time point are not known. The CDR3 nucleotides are TGTGCCAGCAGCCAACGGGGGCAGGGGTGGCAGCCCCAGCATTTT. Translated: CASSQRGQGWQPQHF.